This T cell receptor (beta chain) was sequenced in a study of T cells in localized non-small cell lung cancer. This table comes from immunoSEQ multiplex PCR, and its TCRdb copy is limited to in-frame clones, with some not included. Of 960 or so clones listed, around 20% are singletons. Germline V gene lookup returns CDR1 SQVTM and CDR2 ANQGSEA. Trimming cost V 1 base and J 3 bases; bases outside gene matches: 5. This CDR3 comprises 15 residues. This receptor was obtained from a man between 40 and 70 years old with stage III squamous cell lung carcinoma. The sample in question was normal lung tissue next to the tumor, obtained before any cancer treatment. This chain connects TRBV29-1 to TRBJ2-3; 9 bases are shared with TRBD2. The CDR3 region has the DNA TGCAGCGTTGAAGGGGCTAGCGGGACAACAGATACGCAGTATTTT. As protein: CSVEGASGTTDTQYF.